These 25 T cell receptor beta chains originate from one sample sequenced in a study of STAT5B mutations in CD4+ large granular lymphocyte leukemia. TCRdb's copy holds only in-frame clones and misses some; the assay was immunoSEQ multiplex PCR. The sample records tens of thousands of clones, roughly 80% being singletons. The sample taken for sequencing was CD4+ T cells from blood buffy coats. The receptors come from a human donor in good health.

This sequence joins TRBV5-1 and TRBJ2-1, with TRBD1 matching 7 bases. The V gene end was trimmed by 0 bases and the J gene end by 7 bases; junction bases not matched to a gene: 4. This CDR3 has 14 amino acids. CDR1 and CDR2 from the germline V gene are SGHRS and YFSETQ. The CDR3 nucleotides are TGCGCCAGCAGCTTGGGGGACAGTACTAATGAGCAGTTCTTC. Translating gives CASSLGDSTNEQFF.

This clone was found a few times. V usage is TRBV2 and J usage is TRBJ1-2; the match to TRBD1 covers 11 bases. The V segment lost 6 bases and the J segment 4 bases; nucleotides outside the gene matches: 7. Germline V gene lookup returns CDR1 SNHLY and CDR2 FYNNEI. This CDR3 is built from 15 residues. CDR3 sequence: CASSPPGQGAYGYTF. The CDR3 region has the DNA TGTGCCAGCAGCCCTCCAGGACAGGGGGCCTATGGCTACACCTTC.

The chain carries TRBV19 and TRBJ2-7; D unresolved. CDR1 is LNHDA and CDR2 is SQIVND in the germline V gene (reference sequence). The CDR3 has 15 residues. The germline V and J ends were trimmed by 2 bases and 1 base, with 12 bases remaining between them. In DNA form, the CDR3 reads TGTGCCAGTAGTATAATGCTAACTCCATCCTACGAGCAGTACTTC. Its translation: CASSIMLTPSYEQYF.

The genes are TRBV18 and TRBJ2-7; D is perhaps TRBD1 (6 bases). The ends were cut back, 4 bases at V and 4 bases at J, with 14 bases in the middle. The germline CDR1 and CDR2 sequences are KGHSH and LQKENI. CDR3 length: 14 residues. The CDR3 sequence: CASSLDSPWYEQYF. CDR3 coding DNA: TGTGCCAGCTCACTGGACAGTCCTTGGTACGAGCAGTACTTC. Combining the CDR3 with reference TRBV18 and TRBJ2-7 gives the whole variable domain NAGVMQNPRHLVRRRGQEARLRCSPMKGHSHVYWYRQLPEEGLKFMVYLQKENIIDESGMPKERFSAEFPKEGPSILRIQQVVRGDSAAYFCASSLDSPWYEQYFGPGTRLTVT.

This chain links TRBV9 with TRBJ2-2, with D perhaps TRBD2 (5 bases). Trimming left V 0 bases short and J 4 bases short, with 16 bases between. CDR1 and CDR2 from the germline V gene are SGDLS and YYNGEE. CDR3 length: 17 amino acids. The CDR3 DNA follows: TGTGCCAGCAGCGTAGGTGGGCAGAAACGGGGCACCGGGGAGCTGTTTTTT. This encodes CASSVGGQKRGTGELFF.

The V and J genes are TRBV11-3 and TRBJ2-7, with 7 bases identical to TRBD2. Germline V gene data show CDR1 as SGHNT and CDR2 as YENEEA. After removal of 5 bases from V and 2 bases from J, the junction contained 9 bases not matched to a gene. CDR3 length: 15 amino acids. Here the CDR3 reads CASSGHEGGPYEQYF. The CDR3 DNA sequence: TGTGCCAGCAGCGGGCACGAGGGAGGGCCCTACGAGCAGTACTTC. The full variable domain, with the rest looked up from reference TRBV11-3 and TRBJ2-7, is EAGVVQSPRYKIIEKKQPVAFWCNPISGHNTLYWYLQNLGQGPELLIRYENEEAVDDSQLPKDRFSAERLKGVDSTLKIQPAELGDSAVYLCASSGHEGGPYEQYFGPGTRLTVT.

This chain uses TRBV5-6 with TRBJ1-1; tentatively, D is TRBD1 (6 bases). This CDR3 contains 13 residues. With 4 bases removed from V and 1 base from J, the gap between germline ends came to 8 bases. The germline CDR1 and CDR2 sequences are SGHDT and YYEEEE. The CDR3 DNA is TGTGCCAGCAGCCGGGGGCAGAACACTGAAGCTTTCTTT. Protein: CASSRGQNTEAFF. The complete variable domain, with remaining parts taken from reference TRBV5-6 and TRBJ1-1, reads DAGVTQSPTHLIKTRGQQVTLRCSPKSGHDTVSWYQQALGQGPQFIFQYYEEEERQRGNFPDRFSGHQFPNYSSELNVNALLLGDSALYLCASSRGQNTEAFFGQGTRLTVV.

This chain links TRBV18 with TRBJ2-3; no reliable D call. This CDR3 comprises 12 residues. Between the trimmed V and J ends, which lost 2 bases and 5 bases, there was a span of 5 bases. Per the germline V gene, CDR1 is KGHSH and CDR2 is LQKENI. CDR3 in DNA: TGTGCCAGCTCACCAAGCGTAGATACGCAGTATTTT. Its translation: CASSPSVDTQYF.

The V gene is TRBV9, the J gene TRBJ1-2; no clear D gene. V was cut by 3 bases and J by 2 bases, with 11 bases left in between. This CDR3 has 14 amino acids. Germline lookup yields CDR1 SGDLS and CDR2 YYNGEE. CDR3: CASSAGSQNYGYTF. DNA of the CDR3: TGTGCCAGCAGCGCTGGGTCGCAAAACTATGGCTACACCTTC.

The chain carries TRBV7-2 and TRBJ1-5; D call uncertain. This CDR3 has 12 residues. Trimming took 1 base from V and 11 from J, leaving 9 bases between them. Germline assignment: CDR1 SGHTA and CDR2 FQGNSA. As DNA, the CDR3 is TGTGCCAGCAGCTTAGACTACGGTTCCCAGCATTTT. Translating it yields CASSLDYGSQHF.

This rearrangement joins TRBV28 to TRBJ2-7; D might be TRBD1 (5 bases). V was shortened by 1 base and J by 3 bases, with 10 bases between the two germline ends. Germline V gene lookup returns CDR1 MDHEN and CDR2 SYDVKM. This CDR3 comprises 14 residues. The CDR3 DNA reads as TGTGCCAGCAGTTTATCCAGGGCCTACTACGAGCAGTACTTC. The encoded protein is CASSLSRAYYEQYF.

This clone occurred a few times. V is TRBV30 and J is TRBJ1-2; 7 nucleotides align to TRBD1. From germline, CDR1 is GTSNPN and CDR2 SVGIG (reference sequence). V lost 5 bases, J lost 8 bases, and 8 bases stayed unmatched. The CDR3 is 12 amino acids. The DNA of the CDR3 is TGTGCCTGGGAGGACAGGCTCGGGGGCTACACCTTC. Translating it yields CAWEDRLGGYTF.

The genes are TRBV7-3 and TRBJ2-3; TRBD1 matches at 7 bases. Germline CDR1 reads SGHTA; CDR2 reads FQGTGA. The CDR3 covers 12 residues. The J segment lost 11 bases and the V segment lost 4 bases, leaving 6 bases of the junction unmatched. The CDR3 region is CASSSEGGGQYF. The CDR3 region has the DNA TGTGCCAGCAGCTCCGAAGGGGGCGGGCAGTATTTT.

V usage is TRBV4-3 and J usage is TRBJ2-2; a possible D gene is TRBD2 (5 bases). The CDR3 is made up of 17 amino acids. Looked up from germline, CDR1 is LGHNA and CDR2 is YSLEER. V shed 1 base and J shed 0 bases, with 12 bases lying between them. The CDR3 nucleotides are TGCGCCAGCAGCCAAGTGAGGGCAATCGCGAACACCGGGGAGCTGTTTTTT. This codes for CASSQVRAIANTGELFF.

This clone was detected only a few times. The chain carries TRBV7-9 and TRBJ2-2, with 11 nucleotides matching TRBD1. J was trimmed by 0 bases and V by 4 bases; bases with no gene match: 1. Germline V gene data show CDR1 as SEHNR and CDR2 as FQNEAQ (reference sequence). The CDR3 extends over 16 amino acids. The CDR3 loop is CASSWGQGANTGELFF. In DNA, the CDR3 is TGTGCCAGCAGCTGGGGACAGGGGGCGAACACCGGGGAGCTGTTTTTT.

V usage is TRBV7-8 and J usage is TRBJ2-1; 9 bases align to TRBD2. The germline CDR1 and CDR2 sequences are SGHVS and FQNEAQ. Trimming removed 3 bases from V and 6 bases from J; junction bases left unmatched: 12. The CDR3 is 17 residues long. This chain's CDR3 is CASSFPGDSGGRNEQFF. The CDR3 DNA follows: TGTGCCAGCAGCTTTCCCGGAGATAGCGGGGGCCGCAATGAGCAGTTCTTC.

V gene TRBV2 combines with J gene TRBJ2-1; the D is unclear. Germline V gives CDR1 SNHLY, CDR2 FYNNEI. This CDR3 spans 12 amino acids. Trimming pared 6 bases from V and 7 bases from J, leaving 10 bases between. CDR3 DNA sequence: TGTGCCAGCAGCGCAGGACCGAATGAGCAGTTCTTC. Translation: CASSAGPNEQFF.

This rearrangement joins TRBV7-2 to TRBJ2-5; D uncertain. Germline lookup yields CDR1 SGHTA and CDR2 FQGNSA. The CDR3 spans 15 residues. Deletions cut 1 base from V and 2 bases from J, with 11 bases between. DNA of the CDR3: TGTGCCAGCAGCTTAGAGATCGGACGACAAGAGACCCAGTACTTC. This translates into CASSLEIGRQETQYF.

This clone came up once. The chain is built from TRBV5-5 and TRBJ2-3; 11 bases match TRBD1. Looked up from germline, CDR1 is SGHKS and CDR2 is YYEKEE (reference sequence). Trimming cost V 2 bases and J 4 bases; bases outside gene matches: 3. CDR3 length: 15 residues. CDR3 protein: CASSFWGQGADTQYF. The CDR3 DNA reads TGTGCCAGCAGCTTTTGGGGACAGGGGGCAGATACGCAGTATTTT.

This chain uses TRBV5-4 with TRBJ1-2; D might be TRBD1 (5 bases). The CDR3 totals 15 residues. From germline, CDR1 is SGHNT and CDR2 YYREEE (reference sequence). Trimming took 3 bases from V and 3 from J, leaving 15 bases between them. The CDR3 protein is CASSSPTRGDYGYTF. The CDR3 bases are TGTGCCAGCAGCTCCCCGACCCGAGGGGACTATGGCTACACCTTC.

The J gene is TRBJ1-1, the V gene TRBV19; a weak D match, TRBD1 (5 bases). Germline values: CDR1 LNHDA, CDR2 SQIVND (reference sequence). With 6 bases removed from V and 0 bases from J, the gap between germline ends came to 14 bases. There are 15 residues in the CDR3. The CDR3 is CASRNYGGLNTEAFF. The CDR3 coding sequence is TGTGCCAGTAGGAATTACGGGGGGTTGAACACTGAAGCTTTCTTT.

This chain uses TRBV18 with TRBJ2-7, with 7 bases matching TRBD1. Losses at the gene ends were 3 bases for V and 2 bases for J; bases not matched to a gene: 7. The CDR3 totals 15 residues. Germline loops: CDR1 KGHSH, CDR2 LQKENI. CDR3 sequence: CASSPSSGQPYEQYF. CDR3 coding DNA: TGTGCCAGCTCACCTTCCTCGGGACAGCCCTACGAGCAGTACTTC.

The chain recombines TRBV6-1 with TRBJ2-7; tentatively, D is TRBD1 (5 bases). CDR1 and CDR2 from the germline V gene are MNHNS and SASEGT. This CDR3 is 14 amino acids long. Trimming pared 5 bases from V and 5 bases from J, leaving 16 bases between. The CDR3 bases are TGTGCCAGCAGTCCTACAGGAAGCTACGACGAGCAGTACTTC. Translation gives CASSPTGSYDEQYF.

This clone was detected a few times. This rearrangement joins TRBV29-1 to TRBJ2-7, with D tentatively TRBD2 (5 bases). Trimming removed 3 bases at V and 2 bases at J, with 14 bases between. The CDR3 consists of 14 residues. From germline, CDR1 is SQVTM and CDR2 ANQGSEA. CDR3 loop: CSVEPTGKPYEQYF. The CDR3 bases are TGCAGCGTTGAGCCTACGGGGAAACCCTACGAGCAGTACTTC.

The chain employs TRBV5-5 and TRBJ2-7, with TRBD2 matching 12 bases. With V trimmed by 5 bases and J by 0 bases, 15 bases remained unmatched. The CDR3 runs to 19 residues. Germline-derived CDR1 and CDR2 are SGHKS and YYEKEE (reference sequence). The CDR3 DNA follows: TGTGCCAGCAGACCCTCCCCGCTAGCGGGGGGGTTGACCTCCTACGAGCAGTACTTC. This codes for CASRPSPLAGGLTSYEQYF.